These 20 T cell receptor beta chains were sequenced from one sample in a study of blood T cell repertoires in COVID-19. Produced via immunoSEQ multiplex PCR; TCRdb's table is partial and in-frame only. This sample yields around 130,000 clones, of which over 70% are seen a single time; more than 15% belongs to the top ten. What was sequenced was peripheral blood. The receptors shown here come from an elderly man with acute or convalescent COVID-19.

The genes are TRBV6-5 and TRBJ1-2, with D unresolved. V lost 0 bases to trimming and J lost 10 bases, with 18 bases between them. This CDR3 spans 15 amino acids. Germline CDR1 MNHEY, CDR2 SVGAGI. CDR3 DNA: TGTGCCAGCAGTTACTCGCGCCGCCGCGCAGGTGTCTACACCTTC. It translates to CASSYSRRRAGVYTF.

The V call is TRBV18, the J call TRBJ1-1; D uncertain. The CDR3 is made up of 13 amino acids. Trimming took off 6 bases at V and 11 bases at J, with 19 bases between the two ends. The germline V gene has CDR1 KGHSH and CDR2 LQKENI. CDR3 DNA: TGTGCCAGCTCCATCGATACTCGGGGTGAGGCTTTCTTT. It codes for CASSIDTRGEAFF. The full variable domain, with the rest looked up from reference TRBV18 and TRBJ1-1, is NAGVMQNPRHLVRRRGQEARLRCSPMKGHSHVYWYRQLPEEGLKFMVYLQKENIIDESGMPKERFSAEFPKEGPSILRIQQVVRGDSAAYFCASSIDTRGEAFFGQGTRLTVV.

The V call is TRBV12-5, the J call TRBJ2-7, with D tentatively TRBD1 (5 bases). Trimming cost V 6 bases and J 2 bases, with 11 bases left between them. The CDR3 has 13 amino acids. The V gene's germline CDR1 is LGHNT and CDR2 FRNRAP. CDR3 in DNA: TGTGCTAGTGGATCGCACAGGACCTACGAGCAGTACTTC. This translates into CASGSHRTYEQYF.

The chain joins TRBV9 to TRBJ2-1; possibly TRBD2 for D (6 bases). CDR1 is SGDLS, CDR2 YYNGEE, per germline. The CDR3 totals 15 residues. Trimming pared 1 base from V and 6 bases from J, leaving 14 bases between. CDR3 amino acids: CASSVLGTLGNEQFF. CDR3 nucleotides: TGTGCCAGCAGCGTATTAGGGACTCTGGGCAATGAGCAGTTCTTC. The full variable domain, its missing parts supplied by reference TRBV9 and TRBJ2-1, is DSGVTQTPKHLITATGQRVTLRCSPRSGDLSVYWYQQSLDQGLQFLIQYYNGEERAKGNILERFSAQQFPDLHSELNLSSLELGDSALYFCASSVLGTLGNEQFFGPGTRLTVL.

The chain is built from TRBV7-9 and TRBJ1-3; unclear D gene. In germline, CDR1 is SEHNR, CDR2 FQNEAQ (reference sequence). The ends were cut back, 4 bases at V and 1 base at J, with 11 bases in the middle. This CDR3 contains 15 residues. This CDR3 reads CASSYYTTSGNTIYF. In nucleotides, the CDR3 is TGTGCCAGCAGCTATTACACAACGTCTGGAAACACCATATATTTT.

The gene calls are TRBV5-1 and TRBJ2-5, with 7 bases lining up with TRBD1. CDR3 length equals 14 residues. With V trimmed by 2 bases and J by 1 base, 2 bases remained unmatched. Germline V gene lookup returns CDR1 SGHRS and CDR2 YFSETQ. The CDR3: CASSFRDSQETQYF. The DNA of the CDR3 is TGCGCCAGCAGCTTCCGGGACAGCCAAGAGACCCAGTACTTC.

This clone has only a few counts. This sequence joins TRBV19 and TRBJ1-5; 9 bases are shared with TRBD1. This CDR3 has 15 residues. Germline loops: CDR1 LNHDA, CDR2 SQIVND (reference sequence). V lost 5 bases and J lost 4; bases outside the gene matches: 6. CDR3 sequence (DNA): TGTGCCAGTAGTTACTCACAGGGGGCGAATCAGCCCCAGCATTTT. Translating gives CASSYSQGANQPQHF.

This sequence joins TRBV7-9 and TRBJ2-2; the D gene is possibly TRBD2 (5 bases). V was clipped by 2 bases and J by 4 bases, with 8 bases between them. The CDR3 is 14 residues long. CDR1 and CDR2 from the germline V gene are SEHNR and FQNEAQ (reference sequence). The CDR3 region is CASSLMTTTGELFF. The CDR3 DNA is TGTGCCAGCAGCTTAATGACTACCACCGGGGAGCTGTTTTTT.

J is TRBJ1-1 and V is TRBV3-1 (or the pseudogene TRBV3-2), with TRBD1 as a possible D gene (5 bases). The germline V gene has CDR1 LGHDT and CDR2 YNNKEL (reference sequence). The CDR3 loop spans 14 amino acids. Trimming took off 2 bases at V and 1 base at J, with 8 bases between the two ends. This CDR3 is CASSQLGGNTEAFF. CDR3 bases: TGTGCCAGCAGCCAATTGGGGGGGAACACTGAAGCTTTCTTT.

The V and J genes are TRBV27 and TRBJ2-1; D remains unclear. CDR1 is MNHEY and CDR2 is SMNVEV in the germline V gene (reference sequence). V gave up 0 bases and J gave up 1 base, with 10 bases separating them. The CDR3 has 16 residues. The CDR3 region is CASSLSGRGSYNEQFF. CDR3 nucleotides: TGTGCCAGCAGTTTATCTGGTCGAGGATCCTACAATGAGCAGTTCTTC.

The V call is TRBV28, the J call TRBJ2-1; 9 bases line up with TRBD2. The CDR3 consists of 19 residues. V was clipped by 3 bases and J by 9 bases; unmatched bases: 21. Per germline, CDR1 MDHEN and CDR2 SYDVKM. The CDR3 here is CASSLERGAPVWGGGEQFF. Written as DNA, the CDR3 is TGTGCCAGCAGTTTGGAGCGGGGGGCGCCCGTTTGGGGTGGCGGTGAGCAGTTCTTC.

This clone was seen a few times. The chain combines TRBV7-2 with TRBJ1-6, with a tentative D call TRBD1 (6 bases). The CDR3 runs to 15 residues. Trimming removed 0 bases from V and 7 bases from J, with 10 bases in between. CDR1 and CDR2 (germline): SGHTA, FQGNSA. CDR3 residues: CASSLAPGVNSPLHF. The DNA for the CDR3 is TGTGCCAGCAGCTTAGCGCCAGGGGTGAATTCACCCCTCCACTTT.

The chain is built from TRBV2 and TRBJ2-4, with TRBD1 matching 9 bases. The CDR3 runs 17 residues. CDR1 and CDR2 (germline): SNHLY, FYNNEI. V lost 1 base to trimming and J lost 4 bases; unmatched junction nucleotides: 8. CDR3: CASSEGIMGQGKNIQYF. The CDR3 DNA reads as TGTGCCAGCAGTGAAGGTATAATGGGACAGGGAAAAAACATTCAGTACTTC.

This rearrangement joins TRBV19 to TRBJ2-5; TRBD2 might be the D (5 bases). This CDR3 contains 12 residues. Germline-derived CDR1 and CDR2 are LNHDA and SQIVND (reference sequence). Trimming took off 5 bases at V and 5 bases at J, with 9 bases between the two ends. The CDR3: CASSSGEETQYF. CDR3 coding DNA: TGTGCCAGTAGTTCCGGGGAGGAGACCCAGTACTTC.

The CDR3 spells CASSVAGTSGGNEQFF. CDR3 in DNA: TGTGCCAGCAGCGTCGCCGGGACTAGCGGGGGTAATGAGCAGTTCTTC. This rearrangement joins TRBV9 to TRBJ2-1; 14 bases line up with TRBD2. After removal of 2 bases from V and 7 bases from J, the junction contained 5 bases not matched to a gene. The CDR3 length is 16 residues. Germline V CDR1 and CDR2: SGDLS, YYNGEE.

The sample holds a few counts of this clone. This chain joins TRBV7-8 and TRBJ2-3; TRBD2 matches at 8 bases. The CDR3 contains 14 residues. V trimming: 5 bases; J trimming: 11 bases; junction bases outside the gene matches: 12. Germline V gene data show CDR1 as SGHVS and CDR2 as FQNEAQ. The CDR3 protein is CASSIPGLVVRQYF. The CDR3 nucleotides read TGTGCCAGCAGCATACCGGGACTAGTCGTCAGGCAGTATTTT.

The rearrangement uses TRBV27 and TRBJ2-7; TRBD2 might be the D (6 bases). CDR3 length: 15 residues. Deletions cut 5 bases from V and 3 bases from J, with 17 bases between. CDR1 and CDR2 (germline): MNHEY, SMNVEV (reference sequence). This CDR3 is CASSLGGLGYYEQYF. Here the CDR3 DNA reads TGTGCCAGCAGTCTGGGGGGTTTAGGGTACTACGAGCAGTACTTC.

The chain has TRBV25-1 and TRBJ2-3, with D possibly being TRBD2 (5 bases). The V end lost 5 bases, the J end lost 3 bases, and 9 bases lay between the germline ends. The CDR3 has 13 amino acids. CDR1 and CDR2 from the germline V gene are MGHDK and SYGVNS. CDR3: CASSRRRTDTQYF. CDR3 in DNA: TGTGCCAGCAGTCGGAGGCGAACAGATACGCAGTATTTT.

The V call is TRBV6-5, the J call TRBJ2-4; D is perhaps TRBD1 (5 bases). The CDR3 runs 13 residues. Deletions cut 6 bases from V and 5 bases from J, with 11 bases between. Germline V gene sequence: CDR1 MNHEY, CDR2 SVGAGI. DNA for the CDR3: TGTGCCAGCAGGGGGCCTCTTCAAAACATTCAGTACTTC. Amino acids: CASRGPLQNIQYF.

This clone appeared once. The rearrangement uses TRBV7-9 and TRBJ2-3; maybe TRBD2 (5 bases). The CDR3 extends over 15 amino acids. Germline V gene data show CDR1 as SEHNR and CDR2 as FQNEAQ (reference sequence). The V and J ends lost 6 bases and 2 bases respectively, with 15 bases between them. DNA of the CDR3: TGTGCCAGCAGTTCCGAGAGGGAAAACACAGATACGCAGTATTTT. It codes for CASSSERENTDTQYF.